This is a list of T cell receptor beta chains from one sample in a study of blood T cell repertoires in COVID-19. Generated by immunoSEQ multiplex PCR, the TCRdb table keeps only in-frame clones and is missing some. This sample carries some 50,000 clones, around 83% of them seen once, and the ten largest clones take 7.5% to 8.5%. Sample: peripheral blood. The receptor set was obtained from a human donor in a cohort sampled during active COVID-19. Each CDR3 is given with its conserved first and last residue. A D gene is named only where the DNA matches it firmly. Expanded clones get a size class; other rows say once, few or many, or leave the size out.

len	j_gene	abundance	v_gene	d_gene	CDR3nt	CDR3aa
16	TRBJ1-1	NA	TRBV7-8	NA	TGTGCCAGCAGCTTAGGGGGGCGCAAGGGCAGTACTGAAGCTTTCTTT	CASSLGGRKGSTEAFF
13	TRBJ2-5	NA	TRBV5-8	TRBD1	TGTGCCAGCAGCCAACAGGGGGAAGAGACCCAGTACTTC	CASSQQGEETQYF
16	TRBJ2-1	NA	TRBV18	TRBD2	TGTGCCAGCTCACCACCGGTCCAGCGGGAGTGGAATGAGCAGTTCTTC	CASSPPVQREWNEQFF
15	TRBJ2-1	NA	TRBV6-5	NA	TGTGCCAGCAGAGTCGACGGGAGCTCCTACAATGAGCAGTTCTTC	CASRVDGSSYNEQFF
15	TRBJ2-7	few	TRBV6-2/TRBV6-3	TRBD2	TGTGCCAGCAGCAAACCCCCGACTAGCGGGAACGAGCAGTACTTC	CASSKPPTSGNEQYF
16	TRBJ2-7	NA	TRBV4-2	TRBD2	TGTGCCAGCAGCCAGGATCGACTAGCGGGTTCCCACGAGCAGTACTTC	CASSQDRLAGSHEQYF
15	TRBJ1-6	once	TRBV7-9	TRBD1	TGTGCCAGCAGCCTGGACAGGGTGGGGAATTCACCCCTCCACTTT	CASSLDRVGNSPLHF
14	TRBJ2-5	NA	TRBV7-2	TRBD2	TGTGCCAGCAGCCCGCGGGGGGGGCGAGAGACCCAGTACTTC	CASSPRGGRETQYF
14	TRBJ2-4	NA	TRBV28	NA	TGTGCCAGCAGTGAAGCGGTAGCCAAAAACATTCAGTACTTC	CASSEAVAKNIQYF
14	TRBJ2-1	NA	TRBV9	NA	TGTGCCAGCAGCGTAAAGCAGCGTCTAAATGAGCAGTTCTTC	CASSVKQRLNEQFF
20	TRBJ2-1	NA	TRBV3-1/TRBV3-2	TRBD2	TGTGCCAGCAGCCCCCAATTGACTAGCGCGAGGCCGGAGCTTAGCAATGAGCAGTTCTTC	CASSPQLTSARPELSNEQFF
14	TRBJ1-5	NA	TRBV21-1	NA	TGTGCCAGCAGCTTCGACAATAGCAATCAGCCCCAGCATTTT	CASSFDNSNQPQHF
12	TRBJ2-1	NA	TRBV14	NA	TGTGCCAGCAGCTACAGTTTCCGTGAGCAGTTCTTC	CASSYSFREQFF
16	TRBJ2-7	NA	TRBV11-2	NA	TGTGCCAGCAGCTCGGGCACAGGGCTTACCTCCTACGAGCAGTACTTC	CASSSGTGLTSYEQYF
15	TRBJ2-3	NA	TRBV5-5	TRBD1	TGTGCCAGCAGCTTAGGGGACAGGGAGGTGGATACGCAGTATTTT	CASSLGDREVDTQYF
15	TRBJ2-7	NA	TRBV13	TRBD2	TGTGCCAGCAGCCCAACGATAGCGGGAGGATTTGAGCAGTACTTC	CASSPTIAGGFEQYF
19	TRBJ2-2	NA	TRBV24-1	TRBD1	TGTGCCACCAGTGATTTGGGCATGGACAGGGTGAGGGACACCGGGGAGCTGTTTTTT	CATSDLGMDRVRDTGELFF
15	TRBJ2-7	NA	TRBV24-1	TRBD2	TGTGCCACCAGTGGTAGCGGGGCCCTCTCCTACGAGCAGTACTTC	CATSGSGALSYEQYF
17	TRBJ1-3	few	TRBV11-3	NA	TGTGCCAGCAGCTTAGAAGCGACAGTTCGCTCTGGAAACACCATATATTTT	CASSLEATVRSGNTIYF
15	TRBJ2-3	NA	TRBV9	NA	TGTGCCAGCAGCGCCCTAGAGGGTAGGGCAGATACGCAGTATTTT	CASSALEGRADTQYF
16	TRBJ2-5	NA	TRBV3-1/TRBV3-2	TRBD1	TGTGCCAGCAGCCCAATACGGGACAGGGGGCGAGAGACCCAGTACTTC	CASSPIRDRGRETQYF
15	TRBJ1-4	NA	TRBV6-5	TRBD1	TGTGCCAGCAGCGCCGACAGGGCGAGAAATGAAAAACTGTTTTTT	CASSADRARNEKLFF
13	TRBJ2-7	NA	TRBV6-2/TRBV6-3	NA	TGTGCCAGCAGTAGGGGCCCCGGTGGGGAGCAGTACTTC	CASSRGPGGEQYF
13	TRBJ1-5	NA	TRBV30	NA	TGTGCCTGGAGTGTACGAGGCAATCAGCCCCAGCATTTT	CAWSVRGNQPQHF
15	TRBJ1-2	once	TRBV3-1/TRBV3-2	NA	TGTGCCAGCAGCCAAGGAGTTACCCCTCGCTATGGCTACACCTTC	CASSQGVTPRYGYTF
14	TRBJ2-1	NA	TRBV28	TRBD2	TGTGCCAGCAGTTATAGCGGGACCTACAATGAGCAGTTCTTC	CASSYSGTYNEQFF
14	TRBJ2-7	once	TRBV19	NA	TGTGCCAGTAGGAACCGGGACACCCCCTACGAGCAGTACTTC	CASRNRDTPYEQYF
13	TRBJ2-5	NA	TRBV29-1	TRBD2	TGCAGCGTTGAGCGGGGGGCGGGAGAGACCCAGTACTTC	CSVERGAGETQYF
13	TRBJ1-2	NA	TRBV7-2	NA	TGTGCCAGCAGCTTATACTACAGGGATGGCTACACCTTC	CASSLYYRDGYTF
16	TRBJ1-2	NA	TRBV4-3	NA	TGCGCCAGCAGCCAAGTGGCCTGGTCAGGCGACTATGGCTACACCTTC	CASSQVAWSGDYGYTF
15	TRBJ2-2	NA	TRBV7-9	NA	TGTGCCAGCAGCTCCCCACTAACCGGCACCGGGGAGCTGTTTTTT	CASSSPLTGTGELFF
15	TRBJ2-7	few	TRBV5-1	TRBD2	TGCGCCAGCAGCCTCTTAGCGGGAGAGGAGAACGAGCAGTACTTC	CASSLLAGEENEQYF
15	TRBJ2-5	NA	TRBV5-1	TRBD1	TGCGCCAGCAGTAAGGTTACAGGGGGCGCGGAGACCCAGTACTTC	CASSKVTGGAETQYF